Given below is one T cell receptor beta chain in context. What it recognizes is unknown. Assay version v3.0 of immunoSEQ was used, and it was run at survey level. Assay: immunoSEQ multiplex PCR; the TCRdb copy retains only in-frame clones and omits some. The sample gives 30,000 or so clones, over 75% of which show up once; around 3.7% is in the top ten. The study drew at least one pre-ART and at least two post-ART PBMC samples from every donor. These data originate in a study of long-term antiretroviral therapy in people with HIV. Study-level findings and limits: HIV repertoires had narrower CDR3 length ranges than controls. The study lacked data on ART adherence, viral resistance or therapy changes. Gathering of blood took place between the mid-2000s and the late 2010s, possibly under older ART regimens.

The germline gives CDR1 LNHDA, CDR2 SQIVND (reference sequence). Trimming took 3 bases from V and 3 from J, leaving 8 bases between them. This CDR3 contains 13 residues. The source of this sequence is a man aged 18 to 29 with HIV. The sample consisted of unsorted PBMCs, taken 0.8 years before starting antiretroviral therapy. The chain recombines TRBV19 with TRBJ2-5, with a weak D call TRBD2 (5 bases). DNA for the CDR3: TGTGCCAGTAGTATTGAGAGGGAAGAGACCCAGTACTTC. Amino acids: CASSIEREETQYF.